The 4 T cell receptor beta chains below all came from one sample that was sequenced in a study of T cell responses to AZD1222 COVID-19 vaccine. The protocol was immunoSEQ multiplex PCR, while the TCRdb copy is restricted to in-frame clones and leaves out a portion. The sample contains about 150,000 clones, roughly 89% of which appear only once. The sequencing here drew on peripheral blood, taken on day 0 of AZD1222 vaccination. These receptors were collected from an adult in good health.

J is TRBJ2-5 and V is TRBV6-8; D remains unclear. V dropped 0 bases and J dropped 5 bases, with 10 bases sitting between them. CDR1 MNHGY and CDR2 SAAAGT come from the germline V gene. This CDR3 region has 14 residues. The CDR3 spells CASSYSCGEETQYF. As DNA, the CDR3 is TGTGCCAGCAGTTACTCGTGCGGCGAGGAGACCCAGTACTTC.

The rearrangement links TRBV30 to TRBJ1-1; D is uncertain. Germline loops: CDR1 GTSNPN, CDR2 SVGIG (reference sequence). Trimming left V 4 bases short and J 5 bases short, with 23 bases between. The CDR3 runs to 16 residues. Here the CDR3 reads CAWKGLGQAEVTEAFF. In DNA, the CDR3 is TGTGCCTGGAAGGGTCTTGGTCAGGCAGAGGTAACTGAAGCTTTCTTT.

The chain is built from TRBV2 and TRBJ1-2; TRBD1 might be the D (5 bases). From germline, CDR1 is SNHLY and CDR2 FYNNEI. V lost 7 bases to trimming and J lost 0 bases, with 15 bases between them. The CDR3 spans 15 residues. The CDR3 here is CASISRQTTNYGYTF. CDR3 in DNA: TGTGCCAGCATATCTAGACAGACGACTAACTATGGCTACACCTTC.

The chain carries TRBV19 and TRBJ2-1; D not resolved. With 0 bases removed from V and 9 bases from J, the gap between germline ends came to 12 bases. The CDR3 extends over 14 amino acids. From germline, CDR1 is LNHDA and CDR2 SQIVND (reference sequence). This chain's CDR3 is CASSIDSQPPEQFF. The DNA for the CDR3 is TGTGCCAGTAGTATAGATTCCCAGCCACCTGAGCAGTTCTTC.